One sample yielded the 30 T cell receptor beta chains listed below, sequenced in a study of OX40 agonist ivuxolimab in advanced cancers. Using immunoSEQ multiplex PCR, the repertoire was profiled, and TCRdb retains in-frame clones only, with some absent. This sample has about 50,000 clones, with approximately 91% found just once. Sequences were derived from CD4+ or CD8+ T cells sorted from blood, sampled in a trial of the OX40 agonist ivuxolimab. All receptors derive from an adult with an advanced solid tumor such as melanoma, head and neck, liver or kidney cancer.

The gene calls are TRBV7-8 and TRBJ2-7, with TRBD1 matching 8 bases. Germline V gives CDR1 SGHVS, CDR2 FQNEAQ. The CDR3 has 14 residues. The trim removed 5 bases at V and 1 base at J, leaving 4 bases unmatched. The CDR3 region is CASSGTGKSYEQYF. The CDR3 nucleotides read TGTGCCAGCAGCGGGACAGGAAAATCCTACGAGCAGTACTTC. The full variable domain, its missing parts supplied by reference TRBV7-8 and TRBJ2-7, is GAGVSQSPRYKVAKRGQDVALRCDPISGHVSLFWYQQALGQGPEFLTYFQNEAQLDKSGLPSDRFFAERPEGSVSTLKIQRTQQEDSAVYLCASSGTGKSYEQYFGPGTRLTVT.

The V gene is TRBV4-3, the J gene TRBJ2-7, with 7 positions matching TRBD1. This CDR3 comprises 13 residues. Germline V lookup: CDR1 LGHNA, CDR2 YSLEER. J was trimmed by 5 bases and V by 3 bases; bases with no gene match: 4. The DNA for the CDR3 is TGCGCCAGCAGCCATCTAGGGGGCCACGAGCAGTACTTC. This codes for CASSHLGGHEQYF.

This clone appeared a single time. V is TRBV11-2 and J is TRBJ2-2; 10 bases map to TRBD1. This CDR3 is 17 amino acids long. V dropped 3 bases and J dropped 5; count of bases not matched to a gene: 9. Germline V gene sequence: CDR1 SGHAT, CDR2 FQNNGV. CDR3 amino acids: CASSFGRTGGNTGELFF. The CDR3 DNA is TGTGCCAGCAGCTTCGGTCGGACAGGGGGAAATACCGGGGAGCTGTTTTTT.

The genes are TRBV27 and TRBJ2-7, with D perhaps being TRBD1 or TRBD2 (6 bases each). The V gene's germline CDR1 is MNHEY and CDR2 SMNVEV (reference sequence). V lost 3 bases to trimming and J lost 0 bases, with 9 bases between them. The CDR3 is made up of 14 amino acids. Here the CDR3 reads CASSFGGHSYEQYF. DNA for the CDR3: TGTGCCAGCAGTTTTGGGGGGCACTCCTACGAGCAGTACTTC.

This clone was seen a single time. This chain links TRBV6-5 with TRBJ2-7; D gene unclear. Trimming removed 2 bases from V and 2 bases from J, with 10 bases in between. This CDR3 is built from 14 residues. Germline V gene data show CDR1 as MNHEY and CDR2 as SVGAGI. The CDR3 bases are TGTGCCAGCAGTTACGCTCGAGACCCCTACGAGCAGTACTTC. It specifies CASSYARDPYEQYF.

The chain employs TRBV2 and TRBJ2-1; perhaps TRBD2 as D (5 bases). Germline-derived CDR1 and CDR2 are SNHLY and FYNNEI. Trimming removed 2 bases at V and 0 bases at J, with 8 bases between. The CDR3 has 15 amino acids. CDR3 region: CASSERDLSYNEQFF. Here the CDR3 DNA reads TGTGCCAGCAGTGAACGGGATCTCTCCTACAATGAGCAGTTCTTC. The variable domain in full, with the rest retrieved from reference TRBV2 and TRBJ2-1, is EPEVTQTPSHQVTQMGQEVILRCVPISNHLYFYWYRQILGQKVEFLVSFYNNEISEKSEIFDDQFSVERPDGSNFTLKIRSTKLEDSAMYFCASSERDLSYNEQFFGPGTRLTVL.

This CDR3 reads CASSQEFADTQYF. The CDR3 coding sequence is TGCGCCAGCAGCCAAGAATTTGCAGATACGCAGTATTTT. The chain links TRBV4-1 to TRBJ2-3, with D uncertain. Looked up from germline, CDR1 is MGHRA and CDR2 is YSYEKL. The CDR3 contains 13 residues. V lost 0 bases to trimming and J lost 4 bases, with 5 bases between them.

This chain connects TRBV7-9 to TRBJ1-6; TRBD1 is a possible D gene (5 bases). The CDR3 is 15 residues long. V dropped 1 base and J dropped 6 bases, with 10 bases sitting between them. Germline CDR1 and CDR2: SEHNR and FQNEAQ (reference sequence). CDR3 in DNA: TGTGCCAGCAGCTTAGTCGGGGGAGGTAATTCACCCCTCCACTTT. Protein sequence: CASSLVGGGNSPLHF.

The chain uses TRBV10-3 and TRBJ2-7, with D unclear. The germline V gene has CDR1 ENHRY and CDR2 SYGVKD. V lost 3 bases and J lost 3, with 12 bases in between. The CDR3 sequence is 14 residues long. The CDR3 DNA reads as TGTGCCATCAGTGAAGTAGGCTACGGCTACGAGCAGTACTTC. Translated: CAISEVGYGYEQYF.

V usage is TRBV6-5 and J usage is TRBJ1-1; possible D gene TRBD1, 6 bases. Between the trimmed V and J ends, which lost 0 bases and 1 base, there was a span of 9 bases. The germline V gene has CDR1 MNHEY and CDR2 SVGAGI. The CDR3 extends over 15 amino acids. Here the CDR3 reads CASSYSAGENTEAFF. In DNA, the CDR3 is TGTGCCAGCAGTTACTCGGCAGGGGAGAACACTGAAGCTTTCTTT.

DNA of the CDR3: TGTGCCAGCAGCGTAGGGGATAGCGGGGCCACCGGGGAGCTGTTTTTT. This translates into CASSVGDSGATGELFF. The rearrangement uses TRBV9 and TRBJ2-2; 8 positions agree with TRBD2. The CDR3 spans 16 residues. Germline V gives CDR1 SGDLS, CDR2 YYNGEE. With V trimmed by 0 bases and J by 4 bases, 5 bases remained unmatched.

This clone was counted a single time. The CDR3 sequence is CASSNRDRGEKLFF. CDR3 coding DNA: TGTGCCAGCAGCAACCGGGACAGGGGTGAAAAACTGTTTTTT. V usage is TRBV7-2 and J usage is TRBJ1-4; 10 bases fit TRBD1. Per germline, CDR1 SGHTA and CDR2 FQGNSA. V lost 5 bases and J lost 7; bases outside the gene matches: 4. CDR3 length: 14 amino acids.

The rearrangement joins TRBV30 to TRBJ1-2; TRBD1 might be the D (5 bases). CDR1 is GTSNPN and CDR2 is SVGIG in the germline V gene (reference sequence). The CDR3 extends over 12 amino acids. Trimming removed 5 bases at V and 6 bases at J, with 13 bases between. The DNA for the CDR3 is TGTGCCTGGCGCGACAGTTCCGATGGCTACACCTTC. Its translation is CAWRDSSDGYTF.

V and J are TRBV7-6 and TRBJ2-3; no clear D gene. This CDR3 comprises 14 residues. Germline V lookup: CDR1 SGHVS, CDR2 FNYEAQ. V was shortened by 1 base and J by 4 bases, with 9 bases between the two germline ends. The DNA of the CDR3 is TGTGCCAGCAGCTTAGAACGCGGTCCAGATACGCAGTATTTT. This sequence encodes CASSLERGPDTQYF. The entire variable domain, with the rest obtained from reference TRBV7-6 and TRBJ2-3, is as follows: GAGVSQSPRYKVTKRGQDVALRCDPISGHVSLYWYRQALGQGPEFLTYFNYEAQQDKSGLPNDRFSAERPEGSISTLTIQRTEQRDSAMYRCASSLERGPDTQYFGPGTRLTVL.

The rearrangement uses TRBV11-2 and TRBJ1-2; possibly TRBD1 for D (5 bases). The germline CDR1 and CDR2 sequences are SGHAT and FQNNGV. This CDR3 is 14 amino acids long. V was cut by 2 bases and J by 2 bases, with 9 bases left in between. As DNA, the CDR3 is TGTGCCAGCAGCTTAATGAGGGGCAACTATGGCTACACCTTC. It encodes CASSLMRGNYGYTF.

Comment on this clone: The same CDR3 also results from other DNA sequences found in this sample. J is TRBJ2-7 and V is TRBV28; 10 bases fit TRBD2. The CDR3 consists of 15 residues. V lost 2 bases, J lost 7 bases, and 8 bases stayed unmatched. Germline lookup yields CDR1 MDHEN and CDR2 SYDVKM. The CDR3 DNA reads TGTGCCAGCAGTTTAATCCCTAGCGGGAGAGAGGAGCAGTACTTC. Encoded protein: CASSLIPSGREEQYF.

This clone came up a few times. This chain links TRBV5-4 with TRBJ1-1; D unresolved. Germline V gene lookup returns CDR1 SGHNT and CDR2 YYREEE (reference sequence). The CDR3 is made up of 11 amino acids. V dropped 5 bases and J dropped 6 bases, with 8 bases sitting between them. The CDR3, as DNA: TGTGCCAGCAGTACCTCCGCTGAAGCTTTCTTT. It specifies CASSTSAEAFF.

The chain carries TRBV13 and TRBJ2-7; perhaps TRBD2 as D (7 bases). Trimming left V 5 bases short and J 3 bases short, with 17 bases between. The length of the CDR3 is 15 residues. Germline CDR1 and CDR2: PRHDT and FYEKMQ (reference sequence). The CDR3 region is CASSQGGGFDYEQYF. The CDR3 DNA reads as TGTGCCAGCAGCCAAGGGGGGGGCTTTGACTACGAGCAGTACTTC.

The genes are TRBV28 and TRBJ2-4; D might be TRBD1 or TRBD2, each matching 5 bases. V shed 2 bases and J shed 9 bases, with 5 bases lying between them. The germline CDR1 and CDR2 sequences are MDHEN and SYDVKM. The CDR3 spans 11 residues. The CDR3 DNA reads as TGTGCCAGCAGTTTAGGGGGCATTCAGTACTTC. Protein product: CASSLGGIQYF.

The J gene is TRBJ2-1, the V gene TRBV9; no clear D. Germline-derived CDR1 and CDR2 are SGDLS and YYNGEE. V lost 4 bases, J lost 9 bases, and 11 bases lay in between. This CDR3 has 12 residues. CDR3 in amino acids: CASSPGQREQFF. The CDR3 region has the DNA TGTGCCAGCAGCCCCGGCCAGCGTGAGCAGTTCTTC.

This chain joins TRBV5-1 and TRBJ1-1; D is ambiguous. CDR3 length: 15 residues. Germline CDR1 is SGHRS and CDR2 is YFSETQ. Trimming removed 4 bases at V and 1 base at J, with 14 bases between. The chain's CDR3 is CASSLGYGENTEAFF. The CDR3 region has the DNA TGCGCCAGCAGCCTAGGGTACGGGGAGAACACTGAAGCTTTCTTT.

This clone was seen a single time. The V gene is TRBV27, the J gene TRBJ1-5, with D possibly being TRBD1 (6 bases). This CDR3 is 16 amino acids long. Germline CDR1 and CDR2: MNHEY and SMNVEV (reference sequence). The V end lost 1 base, the J end lost 2 bases, and 12 bases lay between the germline ends. The CDR3 nucleotides are TGTGCCAGCAGTTTATTCGGGGGGGCGCGCAATCAGCCCCAGCATTTT. It specifies CASSLFGGARNQPQHF.

In this sample, this clone turned up a few times. The chain carries TRBV7-6 and TRBJ1-4; TRBD1 aligns across 9 bases. This CDR3 comprises 14 residues. Germline CDR1 is SGHVS and CDR2 is FNYEAQ. V was clipped by 5 bases and J by 5 bases; unmatched bases: 3. This chain's CDR3 is CASSPDRGNEKLFF. The CDR3 coding sequence is TGTGCCAGCAGCCCCGACAGGGGGAATGAAAAACTGTTTTTT.

The chain carries TRBV10-3 and TRBJ1-2; 9 bases agree with TRBD1. The CDR3 contains 14 residues. CDR1 and CDR2 from the germline V gene are ENHRY and SYGVKD. Trimming at V came to 6 bases and at J to 4 bases, leaving 6 bases not matched to a gene. CDR3 DNA: TGTGCCATCAGAGCCGGGACAGGGAGCTATGGCTACACCTTC. Encoded protein: CAIRAGTGSYGYTF.

The gene calls are TRBV13 and TRBJ2-7, with D maybe TRBD2 (5 bases). Trimming pared 4 bases from V and 6 bases from J, leaving 22 bases between. The CDR3 covers 16 residues. Per germline, CDR1 PRHDT and CDR2 FYEKMQ (reference sequence). This CDR3 is CASSSPTGSILGEQYF. The CDR3 nucleotides read TGTGCCAGCAGCTCACCAACGGGATCTATTCTCGGCGAGCAGTACTTC.

The chain links TRBV4-3 to TRBJ1-2; 9 nucleotides line up with TRBD1. V shed 1 base, J shed 2 bases, and the junction held 2 bases outside the gene matches. The CDR3 spans 15 residues. Looked up from germline, CDR1 is LGHNA and CDR2 is YSLEER. CDR3 residues: CASSQATGGNYGYTF. The CDR3 region has the DNA TGCGCCAGCAGCCAAGCCACAGGGGGCAACTATGGCTACACCTTC.

This clone was seen once. The rearrangement links TRBV28 to TRBJ2-5, with a weak D call TRBD2 (5 bases). The CDR3 is 13 amino acids. Trimming took off 5 bases at V and 5 bases at J, with 12 bases between the two ends. CDR1 is MDHEN, CDR2 SYDVKM, per germline. DNA for the CDR3: TGTGCCAGCAGTAAACTAGTATGGGAGACCCAGTACTTC. Translated, it gives CASSKLVWETQYF.

V gene TRBV7-9 combines with J gene TRBJ1-4, with TRBD1 matching 7 bases. The V segment lost 5 bases and the J segment 3 bases; nucleotides outside the gene matches: 15. The germline V gene has CDR1 SEHNR and CDR2 FQNEAQ (reference sequence). This CDR3 is 18 amino acids long. In DNA form, the CDR3 reads TGTGCCAGCAGCAAACCCCCTCAGGGGGGTGGGGCTAATGAAAAACTGTTTTTT. Its translation is CASSKPPQGGGANEKLFF.

The chain joins TRBV5-6 to TRBJ2-7; TRBD2 is a possible D gene (6 bases). CDR1 and CDR2 (germline): SGHDT, YYEEEE. Trimming stripped 6 bases from V and 7 bases from J, with 20 bases between. This CDR3 spans 14 amino acids. The CDR3 DNA sequence: TGTGCCAGCACCCCCGGATCGGGGGTGGGGGAGCAGTACTTC. Protein product: CASTPGSGVGEQYF.

This rearrangement joins TRBV29-1 to TRBJ2-1; D unclear. The CDR3 sequence is 14 residues long. Germline values: CDR1 SQVTM, CDR2 ANQGSEA. V lost 1 base and J 6 bases, leaving 13 bases between the germline ends. Written as DNA, the CDR3 is TGCAGCGTTGAAGGTGGTGGCAGGACCAATGAGCAGTTCTTC. This codes for CSVEGGGRTNEQFF.